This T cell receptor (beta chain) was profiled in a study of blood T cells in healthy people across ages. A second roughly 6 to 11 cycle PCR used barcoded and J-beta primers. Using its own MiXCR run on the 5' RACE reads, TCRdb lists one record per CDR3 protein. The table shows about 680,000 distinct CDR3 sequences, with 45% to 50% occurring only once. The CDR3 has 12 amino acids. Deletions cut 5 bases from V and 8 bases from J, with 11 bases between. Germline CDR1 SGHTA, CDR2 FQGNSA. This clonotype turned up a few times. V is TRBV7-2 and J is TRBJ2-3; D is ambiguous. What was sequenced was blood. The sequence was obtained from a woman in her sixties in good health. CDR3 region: CASSPVSGTQYF. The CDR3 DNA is TGTGCCAGCAGCCCCGTCAGTGGTACGCAGTATTTT.